This record covers a single T cell receptor (beta chain). Its antigen is as yet unknown. These data come from a study of cytomegalovirus exposure and HLA in healthy donors. Trimming shortened V by 0 bases and J by 0 bases, and 12 bases separated the two germline ends. This CDR3 contains 16 residues. Per the germline V gene, CDR1 is SGHNT and CDR2 is YYREEE (reference sequence). Study observations and caveats: Analysis was performed later, and it showed HLA-associated TCR beta chains to be more clonally expanded than equally common others. A later analysis linked a missense DCLRE1C variant to TCR beta V- and J-gene trimming.

Both 60 Vbeta primers and 13 Jbeta primers went into the PCR. Authors' methods: In a later analysis, of 80 million to 90 million unique beta chains, 9 million to 11 million appeared in at least two donors. Libraries were prepared by immunoSEQ multiplex PCR; TCRdb keeps only in-frame clonotypes and omits some of them. From that table come the V and J calls and clone size; the DNA was used to work out D and trimming. This sample has about 120,000 clones, with around two thirds found just once. The clonotype comes from a woman aged 40 to 55 in good health and CMV-seropositive. Sequencing was carried out using PBMCs. V and J are TRBV5-4 and TRBJ1-1, with D unresolved. CDR3 residues: CASSLGSSRVNTEAFF. The CDR3 DNA follows: TGTGCCAGCAGCTTGGGCTCTAGTAGAGTGAACACTGAAGCTTTCTTT.